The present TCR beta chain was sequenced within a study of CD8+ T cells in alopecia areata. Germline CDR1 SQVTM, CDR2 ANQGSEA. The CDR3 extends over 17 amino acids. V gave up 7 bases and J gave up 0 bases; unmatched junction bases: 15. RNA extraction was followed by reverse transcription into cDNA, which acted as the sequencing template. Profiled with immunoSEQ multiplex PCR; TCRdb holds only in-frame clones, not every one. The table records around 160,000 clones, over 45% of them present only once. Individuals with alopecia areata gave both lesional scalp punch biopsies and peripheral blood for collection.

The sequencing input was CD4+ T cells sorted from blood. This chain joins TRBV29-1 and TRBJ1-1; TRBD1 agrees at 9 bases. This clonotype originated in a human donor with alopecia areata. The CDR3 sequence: CSAEAGQGNLMNTEAFF. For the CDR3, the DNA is TGCAGCGCGGAAGCGGGACAGGGAAACCTTATGAACACTGAAGCTTTCTTT.